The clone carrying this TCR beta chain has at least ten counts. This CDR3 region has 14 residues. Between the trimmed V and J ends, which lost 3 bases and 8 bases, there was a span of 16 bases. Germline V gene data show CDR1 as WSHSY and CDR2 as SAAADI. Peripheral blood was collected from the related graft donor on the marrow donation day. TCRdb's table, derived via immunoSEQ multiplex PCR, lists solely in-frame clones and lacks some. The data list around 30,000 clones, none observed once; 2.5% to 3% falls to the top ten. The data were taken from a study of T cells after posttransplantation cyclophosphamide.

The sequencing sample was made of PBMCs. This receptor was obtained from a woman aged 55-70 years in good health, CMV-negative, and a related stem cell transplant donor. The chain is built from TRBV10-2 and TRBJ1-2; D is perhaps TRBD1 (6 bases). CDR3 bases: TGCGCCAGCAGTGACAGGGGCTTCACGGGAGGCTACACCTTC. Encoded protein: CASSDRGFTGGYTF.